Following are 7 T cell receptor beta chains from one sample sequenced in a study of blood T cells in healthy people across ages. The use of a sample-barcoded 5' primer and a J-beta primer mix characterized a second PCR of about 7 to 12 cycles. TCRdb re-analysed the 5' RACE reads in MiXCR, keeping a single row per CDR3 protein. In the table there are almost 550,000 distinct CDR3 sequences, approximately 25% of which are singletons. The same data also went into a second study, on T cells of mothers and their children.

Sequencing was performed on blood. The source of these receptors is a boy younger than 18 in good health.

Worth noting for this clonotype: Here the CDR3 omits its conserved ending phenylalanine or tryptophan, so a read error is the likely source. The rearrangement joins TRBV5-5 to TRBJ2-7; 11 bases match TRBD1. V shed 3 bases and J 2 bases; nucleotides not matched to a gene: 1. This CDR3 region has 14 residues. Germline V gene data show CDR1 as SGHKS and CDR2 as YYEKEE (reference sequence). The DNA of the CDR3 is TGTGCCAGCAGCTGGGGACAGGGGGCCTACGAGCAGTACTCC. It specifies CASSWGQGAYEQYS.

This chain joins TRBV20-1 and TRBJ1-1; D unresolved. This CDR3 is built from 13 residues. The germline V and J ends were trimmed by 1 base and 5 bases, with 11 bases remaining between them. Per germline, CDR1 DFQATT and CDR2 SNEGSKA (reference sequence). CDR3 DNA sequence: TGCAGTGCTAGAGCTTCCCGGTGGACTGAAGCTTTCTTT. This gives the protein CSARASRWTEAFF.

This clonotype was found a few times. V gene TRBV29-1 combines with J gene TRBJ2-7; D is unresolved. Between the trimmed V and J ends, which lost 1 base and 6 bases, there was a span of 13 bases. This CDR3 has 13 residues. Germline V lookup: CDR1 SQVTM, CDR2 ANQGSEA. The CDR3: CSVEASQRAEQYF. DNA of the CDR3: TGCAGCGTTGAAGCCTCCCAGCGCGCCGAGCAGTACTTC.

The rearrangement joins TRBV4-1 to TRBJ2-3, with 8 nucleotides matching TRBD2. The CDR3 totals 13 residues. V dropped 1 base and J dropped 15; count of bases not matched to a gene: 9. Per germline, CDR1 MGHRA and CDR2 YSYEKL. CDR3 coding DNA: TGCGCCAGCAGCCAAGCGCCGGCGGGAGGCGGTTATTTT. Encoded protein: CASSQAPAGGGYF.

This rearrangement joins TRBV20-1 to TRBJ1-4; weak D call: TRBD1 (5 bases). The CDR3 consists of 14 residues. Trimming removed 1 base from V and 0 bases from J, with 6 bases in between. CDR1 and CDR2 (germline): DFQATT, SNEGSKA (reference sequence). CDR3 in amino acids: CSARVTATNEKLFF. The CDR3 nucleotides read TGCAGTGCTAGAGTGACAGCAACTAATGAAAAACTGTTTTTT.

This clonotype was seen only once. The V call is TRBV7-9, the J call TRBJ2-5, with D perhaps given as TRBD1 or TRBD2 (5 bases each). The tail of the sequence fits TRBJ2-7 better, so the J call may be wrong. From germline, CDR1 is SEHNR and CDR2 FQNEAQ (reference sequence). CDR3 length equals 14 residues. CDR3: CASSLDLRGYEQYF. CDR3 nucleotide sequence: TGTGCCAGCAGCTTGGATTTGAGGGGTTACGAGCAGTACTTC.

V gene TRBV12-3 or TRBV12-4 combines with J gene TRBJ2-1; 7 bases are shared with TRBD2. The CDR3 runs 15 residues. V gave up 3 bases and J gave up 2 bases; unmatched junction bases: 4. CDR3: CASSLVGGAYNEQFF. The DNA for the CDR3 is TGTGCCAGCAGTTTGGTGGGAGGGGCCTACAATGAGCAGTTCTTC.